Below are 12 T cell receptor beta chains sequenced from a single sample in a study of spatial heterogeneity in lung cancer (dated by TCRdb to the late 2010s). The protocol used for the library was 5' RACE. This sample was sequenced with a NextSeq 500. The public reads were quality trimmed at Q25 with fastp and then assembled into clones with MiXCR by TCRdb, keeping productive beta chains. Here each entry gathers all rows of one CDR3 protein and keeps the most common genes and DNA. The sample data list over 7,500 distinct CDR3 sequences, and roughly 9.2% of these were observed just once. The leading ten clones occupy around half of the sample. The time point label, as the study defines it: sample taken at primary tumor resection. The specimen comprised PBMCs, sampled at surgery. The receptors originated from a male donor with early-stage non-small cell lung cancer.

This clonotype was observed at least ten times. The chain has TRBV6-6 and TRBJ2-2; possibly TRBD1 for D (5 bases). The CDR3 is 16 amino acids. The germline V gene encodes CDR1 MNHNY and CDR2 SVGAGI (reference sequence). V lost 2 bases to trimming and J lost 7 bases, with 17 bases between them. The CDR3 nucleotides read TGTGCCAGCAGTTACCGGCAGGGTGGGGTTGGCGGGGAGCTGTTTTTT. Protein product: CASSYRQGGVGGELFF.

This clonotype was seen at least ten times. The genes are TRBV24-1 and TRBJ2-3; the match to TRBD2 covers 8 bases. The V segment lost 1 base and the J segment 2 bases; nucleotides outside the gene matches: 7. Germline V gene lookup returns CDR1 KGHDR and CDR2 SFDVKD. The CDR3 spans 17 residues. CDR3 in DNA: TGTGCCACCAGTGATTTTATTGGTAGCGGGGACACAGATACGCAGTATTTT. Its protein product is CATSDFIGSGDTDTQYF.

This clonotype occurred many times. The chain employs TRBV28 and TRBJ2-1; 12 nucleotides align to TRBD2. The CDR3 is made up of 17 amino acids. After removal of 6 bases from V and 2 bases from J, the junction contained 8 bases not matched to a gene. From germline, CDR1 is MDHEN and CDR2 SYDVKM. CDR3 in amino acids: CASSLRLAGGPYNEQFF. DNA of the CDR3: TGTGCCAGCAGCCTAAGGCTAGCGGGAGGGCCCTACAATGAGCAGTTCTTC.

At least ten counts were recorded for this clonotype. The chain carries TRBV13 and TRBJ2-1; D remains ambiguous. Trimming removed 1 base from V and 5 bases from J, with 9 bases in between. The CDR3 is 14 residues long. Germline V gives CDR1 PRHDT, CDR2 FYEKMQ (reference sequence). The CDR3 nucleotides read TGTGCCAGCAGCTTAGTGGAAGAAAACAATGAGCAGTTCTTC. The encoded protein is CASSLVEENNEQFF.

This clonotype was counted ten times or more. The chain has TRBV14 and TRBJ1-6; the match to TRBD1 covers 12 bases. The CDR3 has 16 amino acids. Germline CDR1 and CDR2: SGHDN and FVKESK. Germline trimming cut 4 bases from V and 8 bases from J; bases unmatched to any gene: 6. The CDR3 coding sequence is TGTGCCAGCAGCCTCTCGGGACAGGGGGCCTATTCACCCCTCCACTTT. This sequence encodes CASSLSGQGAYSPLHF. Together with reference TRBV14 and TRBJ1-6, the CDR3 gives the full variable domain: EAGVTQFPSHSVIEKGQTVTLRCDPISGHDNLYWYRRVMGKEIKFLLHFVKESKQDESGMPNNRFLAERTGGTYSTLKVQPAELEDSGVYFCASSLSGQGAYSPLHFGNGTRLTVT.

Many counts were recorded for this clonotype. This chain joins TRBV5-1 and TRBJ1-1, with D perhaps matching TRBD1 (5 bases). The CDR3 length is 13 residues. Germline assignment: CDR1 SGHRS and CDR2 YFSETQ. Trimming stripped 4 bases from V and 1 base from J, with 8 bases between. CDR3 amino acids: CASSSTGNTEAFF. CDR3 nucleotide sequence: TGCGCCAGCAGCAGCACAGGGAACACTGAAGCTTTCTTT.

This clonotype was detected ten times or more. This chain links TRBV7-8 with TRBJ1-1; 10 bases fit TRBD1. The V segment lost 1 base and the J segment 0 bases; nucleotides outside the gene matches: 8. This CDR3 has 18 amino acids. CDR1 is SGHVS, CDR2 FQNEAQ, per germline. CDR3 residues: CASSLETGGLIMNTEAFF. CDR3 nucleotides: TGTGCCAGCAGCTTAGAGACAGGGGGCTTGATAATGAACACTGAAGCTTTCTTT.

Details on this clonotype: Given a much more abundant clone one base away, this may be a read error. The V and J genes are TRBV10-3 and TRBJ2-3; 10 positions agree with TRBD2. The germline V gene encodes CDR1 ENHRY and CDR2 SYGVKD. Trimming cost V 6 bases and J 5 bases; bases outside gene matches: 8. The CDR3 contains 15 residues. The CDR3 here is CAIRAAGGLGDTQYF. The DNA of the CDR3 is TGTGCCATCAGGGCAGCGGGAGGGCTCGGAGATACGCAGTATTTT.

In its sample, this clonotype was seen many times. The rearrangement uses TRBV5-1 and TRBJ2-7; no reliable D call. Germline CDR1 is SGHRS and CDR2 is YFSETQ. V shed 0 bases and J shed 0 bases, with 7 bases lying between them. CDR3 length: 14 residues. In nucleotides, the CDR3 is TGCGCCAGCAGCTTGGAGGCGAGCTCCTACGAGCAGTACTTC. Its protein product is CASSLEASSYEQYF. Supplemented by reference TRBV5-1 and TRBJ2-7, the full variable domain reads KAGVTQTPRYLIKTRGQQVTLSCSPISGHRSVSWYQQTPGQGLQFLFEYFSETQRNKGNFPGRFSGRQFSNSRSEMNVSTLELGDSALYLCASSLEASSYEQYFGPGTRLTVT.

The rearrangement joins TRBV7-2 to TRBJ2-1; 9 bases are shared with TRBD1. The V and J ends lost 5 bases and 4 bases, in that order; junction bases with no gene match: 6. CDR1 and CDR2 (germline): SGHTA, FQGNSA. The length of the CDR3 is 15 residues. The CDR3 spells CASSRGQGPYNEQFF. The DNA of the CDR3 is TGTGCCAGCAGCAGAGGACAGGGGCCGTACAATGAGCAGTTCTTC.

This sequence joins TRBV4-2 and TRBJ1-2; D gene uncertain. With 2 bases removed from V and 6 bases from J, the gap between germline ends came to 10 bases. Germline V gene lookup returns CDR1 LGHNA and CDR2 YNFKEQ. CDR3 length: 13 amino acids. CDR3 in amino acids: CASSQLRKDGYTF. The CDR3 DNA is TGTGCCAGCAGCCAACTGCGCAAAGATGGCTACACCTTC.

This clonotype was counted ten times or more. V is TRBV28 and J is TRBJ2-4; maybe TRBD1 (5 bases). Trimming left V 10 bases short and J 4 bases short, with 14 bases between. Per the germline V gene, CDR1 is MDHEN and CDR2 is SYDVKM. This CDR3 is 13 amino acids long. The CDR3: CATSDSSKNIQYF. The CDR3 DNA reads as TGTGCCACCAGCGACAGCTCAAAAAACATTCAGTACTTC.